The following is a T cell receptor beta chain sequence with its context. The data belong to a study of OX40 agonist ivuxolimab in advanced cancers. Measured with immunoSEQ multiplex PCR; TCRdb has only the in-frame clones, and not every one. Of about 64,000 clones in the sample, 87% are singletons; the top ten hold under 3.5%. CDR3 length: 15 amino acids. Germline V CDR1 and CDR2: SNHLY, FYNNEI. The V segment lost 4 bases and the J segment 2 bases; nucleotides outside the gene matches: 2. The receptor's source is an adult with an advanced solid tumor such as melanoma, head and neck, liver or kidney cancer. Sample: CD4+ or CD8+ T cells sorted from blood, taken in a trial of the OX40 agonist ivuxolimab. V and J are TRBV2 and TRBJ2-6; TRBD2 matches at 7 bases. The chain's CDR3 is CASSVGGAGANVLTF. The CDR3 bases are TGTGCCAGCAGTGTGGGGGGGGCTGGGGCCAACGTCCTGACTTTC. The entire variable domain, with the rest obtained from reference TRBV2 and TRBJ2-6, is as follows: EPEVTQTPSHQVTQMGQEVILRCVPISNHLYFYWYRQILGQKVEFLVSFYNNEISEKSEIFDDQFSVERPDGSNFTLKIRSTKLEDSAMYFCASSVGGAGANVLTFGAGSRLTVL.